This T cell receptor beta chain appears in the sequencing data of a study of blood T cell repertoires in COVID-19 (TCRdb year 2020). In terms of the full investigation: Collaborator samples came from the United States, Italy and Spain and covered acute and convalescent phases of COVID-19. A de-identified subject ID, COVID-19 status, age in years and sex were almost always included in the sample metadata. The samples were drawn from the first 160 participants of the ongoing ImmuneRACE study and from 1,254 subjects provided by 6 global collaborators. The repertoires were released in a freely available public database meant as a resource for research on the immune response to SARS-CoV-2. The prospective study material was composed of cDNA or gDNA derived from T cells, B-cell-depleted T cells, or PBMCs. Where available, HLA class I and class II types were obtained from metadata supplied by the sample provider rather than from assay-based typing. Deeply sampled blood TCRbeta repertoires from subjects exposed to, actively infected with, or recovered from COVID-19 were included in the dataset.

The investigation overall reported the following: How much clinical and demographic metadata was included differed by source and by participant, and the metadata was provided uncurated.

Collaborating institutions collected whole blood in K2EDTA tubes following their own protocols. For TCRbeta analysis, collaborator samples were shipped as frozen whole blood, as isolated PBMCs, or as DNA extracted from either sample type. The table lists this clone with a few counts. The antigen this receptor binds is unknown. Base quality data are lacking; no much larger clone is found one base away. The immunoSEQ Assay, a bias-controlled multiplex PCR, was used to amplify TCRbeta CDR3 regions from genomic DNA. Processing in the source paper ran as follows. The number of nucleated cells in each sample was estimated by amplification of reference gene primers within the assay. To quantify the absolute abundance of each unique TCRbeta CDR3 rearrangement, sequence reads were collapsed and filtered. For each sample, productive Simpson clonality was calculated as the square root of Simpson's diversity index across productive rearrangements. Not all clones reach the TCRdb copy of this immuneACCESS table, which keeps in-frame sequences only. Checked studies attribute under half of the gap to unresolved V genes and leave the rest unexplained. That table furnishes V, J and clone size, whereas the DNA furnished D and trimming. The sample data list tens of thousands of clones, and 65% to 90% of these were observed just once. The top ten clones comprise roughly 40% of the sample.

The germline V gene sets CDR1 to SGHRS and CDR2 to YFSETQ. The CDR3, from cysteine to phenylalanine, totals 18 residues. Just the 54-base CDR3 DNA is kept, in frame starting at base 1. Clipping removes 2 bases from V and 8 bases from J, with 21 as the unmatched junction base count. Sequencing was performed on peripheral blood. The clonotype originates from a man aged 80 or over with acute or convalescent COVID-19. The chain couples TRBV5-1 to TRBJ1-2, with TRBD1 matching 7 junction bases. The CDR3 has the sequence CASSLGATLRQGGAGYTF. The nucleotides read TGCGCCAGCAGCTTAGGAGCCACTCTTAGACAAGGGGGCGCCGGCTACACCTTC.